These 6 T cell receptor beta chains came from one sample sequenced in a study of T-cell memory formation after mild COVID-19. TCRdb re-derived calls from the 5' RACE reads in MiXCR, one entry per CDR3 protein. The data show under 300,000 distinct CDR3 sequences, over 15% seen once. Sequencing was performed on PBMCs or a T cell subset sorted from them (not recorded which). The receptors were sampled from a man between 18 and 29 years old who had mild COVID-19 (a few samples of this study predate the infection). Cell type and time point are not known.

This clonotype appeared a few times. The chain couples TRBV6-5 to TRBJ1-4; possibly TRBD1 for D (5 bases). Germline loops: CDR1 MNHEY, CDR2 SVGAGI. The CDR3 runs to 16 residues. V was cut by 0 bases and J by 7 bases, with 15 bases left in between. CDR3 DNA sequence: TGTGCCAGCAGTTACTCAGGGGCCCGCTCCAGTGAAAAACTGTTTTTT. This codes for CASSYSGARSSEKLFF.

The chain links TRBV7-9 to TRBJ2-2; unclear D gene. Trimming took off 7 bases at V and 5 bases at J, with 20 bases between the two ends. The CDR3 spans 16 residues. Germline CDR1 reads SEHNR; CDR2 reads FQNEAQ (reference sequence). The CDR3 sequence: CASTPHGRVKTGELFF. CDR3 DNA: TGTGCCAGCACCCCCCACGGACGGGTAAAGACCGGGGAGCTGTTTTTT.

This clonotype was seen a few times. CDR3 sequence reads: CASSPWSPQETQYF. CDR3 nucleotide sequence: TGTGCCAGCAGTCCCTGGTCCCCTCAAGAGACCCAGTACTTC. The rearrangement links TRBV27 to TRBJ2-5; D unresolved. Trimming cost V 5 bases and J 2 bases, with 12 bases left between them. Germline V gives CDR1 MNHEY, CDR2 SMNVEV (reference sequence). This CDR3 spans 14 amino acids.

On this clonotype itself: The junction shows a germline mismatch at one end, possibly a read error. This chain joins TRBV7-2 and TRBJ2-1, with TRBD2 matching over 12 bases. The length of the CDR3 is 16 residues. Germline V CDR1 and CDR2: SGHTA, FQGNSA. CDR3 loop: CVSSLGLAGGSNEQFF. For the CDR3, the DNA is TGTGTCAGCAGCTTAGGGCTAGCGGGGGGGAGCAATGAGCAGTTCTTC.

J is TRBJ1-2 and V is TRBV7-8; D remains unclear. The germline V gene encodes CDR1 SGHVS and CDR2 FQNEAQ. The CDR3 runs 14 residues. V lost 5 bases and J 6 bases, leaving 16 bases between the germline ends. CDR3: CASSPKWETNGYTF. The CDR3 nucleotides read TGTGCCAGCAGCCCCAAGTGGGAGACAAATGGCTACACCTTC.

This chain links TRBV7-6 with TRBJ2-7, with 11 nucleotides matching TRBD1. CDR3 length equals 15 residues. V lost 1 base to trimming and J lost 6 bases; unmatched junction nucleotides: 5. CDR1 SGHVS and CDR2 FNYEAQ come from the germline V gene. CDR3 sequence (DNA): TGTGCCAGCAGCTTAGTTGGGGACAGGGGGTCCGAGCAGTACTTC. Translating it yields CASSLVGDRGSEQYF. Filled out from reference TRBV7-6 and TRBJ2-7, the complete variable domain reads GAGVSQSPRYKVTKRGQDVALRCDPISGHVSLYWYRQALGQGPEFLTYFNYEAQQDKSGLPNDRFSAERPEGSISTLTIQRTEQRDSAMYRCASSLVGDRGSEQYFGPGTRLTVT.